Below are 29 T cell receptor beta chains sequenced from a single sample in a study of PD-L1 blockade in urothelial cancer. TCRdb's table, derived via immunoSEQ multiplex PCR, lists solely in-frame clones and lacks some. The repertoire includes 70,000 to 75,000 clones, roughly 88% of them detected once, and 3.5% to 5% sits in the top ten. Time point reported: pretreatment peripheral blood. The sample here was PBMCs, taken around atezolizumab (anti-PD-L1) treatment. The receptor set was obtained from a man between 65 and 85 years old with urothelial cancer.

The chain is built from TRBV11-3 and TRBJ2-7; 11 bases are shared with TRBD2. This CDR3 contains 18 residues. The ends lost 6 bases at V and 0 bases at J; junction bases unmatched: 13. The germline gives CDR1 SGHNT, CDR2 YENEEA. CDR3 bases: TGTGCCAGCAGTCTCGCTAGCGGGAGGCTTCTATTCTCCTACGAGCAGTACTTC. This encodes CASSLASGRLLFSYEQYF.

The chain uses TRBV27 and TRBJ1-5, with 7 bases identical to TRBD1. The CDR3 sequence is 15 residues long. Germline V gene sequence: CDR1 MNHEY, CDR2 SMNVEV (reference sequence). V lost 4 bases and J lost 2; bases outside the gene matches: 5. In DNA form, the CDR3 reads TGTGCCAGCAGTTCGACAGGGTTGGGCAATCAGCCCCAGCATTTT. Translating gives CASSSTGLGNQPQHF.

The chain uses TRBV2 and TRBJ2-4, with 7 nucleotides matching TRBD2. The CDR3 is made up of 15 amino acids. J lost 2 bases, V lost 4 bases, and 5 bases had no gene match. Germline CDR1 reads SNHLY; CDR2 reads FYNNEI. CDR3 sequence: CASSVGEGPKNIQYF. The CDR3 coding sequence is TGTGCCAGCAGTGTGGGGGAGGGCCCCAAAAACATTCAGTACTTC.

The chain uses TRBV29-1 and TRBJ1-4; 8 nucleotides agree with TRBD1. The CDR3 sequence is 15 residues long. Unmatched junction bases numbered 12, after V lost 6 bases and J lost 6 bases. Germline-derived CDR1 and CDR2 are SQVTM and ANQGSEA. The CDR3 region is CSVIVEGQGHEKLFF. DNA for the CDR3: TGCAGCGTGATAGTAGAAGGACAGGGCCATGAAAAACTGTTTTTT.

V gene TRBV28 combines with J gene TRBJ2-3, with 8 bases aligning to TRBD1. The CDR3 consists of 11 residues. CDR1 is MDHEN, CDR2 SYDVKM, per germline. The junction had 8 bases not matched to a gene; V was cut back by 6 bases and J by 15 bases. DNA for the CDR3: TGTGCCAGCAGCCAACCGGACAGGGAATATTTT. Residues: CASSQPDREYF.

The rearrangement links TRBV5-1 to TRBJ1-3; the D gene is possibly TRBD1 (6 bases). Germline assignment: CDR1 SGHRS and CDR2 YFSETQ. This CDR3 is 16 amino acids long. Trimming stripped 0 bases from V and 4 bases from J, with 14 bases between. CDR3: CASSLGAQGSGNTIYF. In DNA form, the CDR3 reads TGCGCCAGCAGCTTGGGGGCACAGGGCTCCGGAAACACCATATATTTT.

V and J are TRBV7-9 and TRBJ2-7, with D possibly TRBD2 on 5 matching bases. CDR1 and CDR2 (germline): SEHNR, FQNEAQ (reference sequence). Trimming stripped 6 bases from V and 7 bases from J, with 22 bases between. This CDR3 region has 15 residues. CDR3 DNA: TGTGCCAGCAGTCTCATTCAGAGCCCGCCGGGGGAGCAGTACTTC. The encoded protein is CASSLIQSPPGEQYF.

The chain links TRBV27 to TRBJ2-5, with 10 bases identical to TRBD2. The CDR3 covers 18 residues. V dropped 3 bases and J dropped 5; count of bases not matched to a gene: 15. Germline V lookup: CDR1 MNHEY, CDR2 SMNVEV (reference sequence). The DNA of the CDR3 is TGTGCCAGCAGTTTCCTCTCTAGCGGGAGAGGGGTGGGGGAGACCCAGTACTTC. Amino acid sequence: CASSFLSSGRGVGETQYF.

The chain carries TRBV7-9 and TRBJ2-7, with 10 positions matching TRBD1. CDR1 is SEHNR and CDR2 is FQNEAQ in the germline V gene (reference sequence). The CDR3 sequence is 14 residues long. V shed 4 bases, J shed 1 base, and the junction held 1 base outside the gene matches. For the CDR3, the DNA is TGTGCCAGCAGCTCGGGACAGGGGTCCTACGAGCAGTACTTC. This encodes CASSSGQGSYEQYF.

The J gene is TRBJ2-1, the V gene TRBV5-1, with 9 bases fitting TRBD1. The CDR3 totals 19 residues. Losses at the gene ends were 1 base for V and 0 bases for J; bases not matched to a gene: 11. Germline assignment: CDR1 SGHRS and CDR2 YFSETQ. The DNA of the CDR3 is TGCGCCAGCAGCTTGTTTTGGGACAGGGTGGAAACCTCCTACAATGAGCAGTTCTTC. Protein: CASSLFWDRVETSYNEQFF.

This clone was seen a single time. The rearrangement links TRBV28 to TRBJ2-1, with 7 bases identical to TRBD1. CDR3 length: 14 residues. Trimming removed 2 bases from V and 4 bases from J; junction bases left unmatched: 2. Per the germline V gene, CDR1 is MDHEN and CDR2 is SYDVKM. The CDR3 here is CASSLRGPYNEQFF. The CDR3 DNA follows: TGTGCCAGCAGTTTAAGGGGGCCGTACAATGAGCAGTTCTTC.

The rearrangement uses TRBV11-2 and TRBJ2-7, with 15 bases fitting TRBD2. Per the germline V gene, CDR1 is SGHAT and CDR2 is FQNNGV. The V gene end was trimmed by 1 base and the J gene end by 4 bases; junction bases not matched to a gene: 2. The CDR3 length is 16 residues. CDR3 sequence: CASSLGGTSGRYEQYF. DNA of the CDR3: TGTGCCAGCAGCTTAGGGGGGACTAGCGGGAGGTACGAGCAGTACTTC.

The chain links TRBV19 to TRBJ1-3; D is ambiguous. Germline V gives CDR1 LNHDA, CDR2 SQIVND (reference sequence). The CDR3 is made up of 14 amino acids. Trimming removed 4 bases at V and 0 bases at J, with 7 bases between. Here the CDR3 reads CASSTGSSGNTIYF. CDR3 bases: TGTGCCAGTAGTACAGGTTCCTCTGGAAACACCATATATTTT.

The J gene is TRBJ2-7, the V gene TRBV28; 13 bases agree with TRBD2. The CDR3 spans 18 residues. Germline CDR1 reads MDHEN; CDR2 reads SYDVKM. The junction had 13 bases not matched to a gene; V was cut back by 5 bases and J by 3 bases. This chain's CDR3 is CASSPILGGLAGFYEQYF. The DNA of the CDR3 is TGTGCCAGCAGTCCCATATTGGGGGGACTAGCGGGATTCTACGAGCAGTACTTC.

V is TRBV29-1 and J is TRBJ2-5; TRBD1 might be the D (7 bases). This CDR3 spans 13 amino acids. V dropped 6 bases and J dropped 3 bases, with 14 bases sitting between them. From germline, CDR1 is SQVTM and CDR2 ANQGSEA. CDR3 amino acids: CSVGRQGEETQYF. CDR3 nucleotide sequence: TGCAGCGTCGGGAGACAGGGTGAAGAGACCCAGTACTTC. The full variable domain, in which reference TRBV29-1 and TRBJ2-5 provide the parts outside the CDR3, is SAVISQKPSRDICQRGTSLTIQCQVDSQVTMMFWYRQQPGQSLTLIATANQGSEATYESGFVIDKFPISRPNLTFSTLTVSNMSPEDSSIYLCSVGRQGEETQYFGPGTRLLVL.

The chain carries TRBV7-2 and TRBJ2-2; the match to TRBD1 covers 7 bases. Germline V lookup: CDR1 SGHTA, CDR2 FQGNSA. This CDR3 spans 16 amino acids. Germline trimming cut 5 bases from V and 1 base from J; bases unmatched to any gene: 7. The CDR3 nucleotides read TGTGCCAGCAGCGGACGGACAGGCTGGAACACCGGGGAGCTGTTTTTT. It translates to CASSGRTGWNTGELFF.

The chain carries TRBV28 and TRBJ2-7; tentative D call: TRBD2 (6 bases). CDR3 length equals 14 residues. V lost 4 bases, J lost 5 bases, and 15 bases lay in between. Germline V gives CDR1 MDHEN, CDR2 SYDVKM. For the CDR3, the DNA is TGTGCCAGCAGTTCCCCCGGGTCGGGAGACGAGCAGTACTTC. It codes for CASSSPGSGDEQYF.

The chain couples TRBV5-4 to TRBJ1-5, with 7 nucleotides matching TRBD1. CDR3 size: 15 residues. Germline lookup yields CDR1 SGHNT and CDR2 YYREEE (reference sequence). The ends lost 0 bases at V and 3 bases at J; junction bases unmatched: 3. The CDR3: CASSLAGGDNQPQHF. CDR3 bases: TGTGCCAGCAGCTTGGCAGGGGGTGACAATCAGCCCCAGCATTTT.

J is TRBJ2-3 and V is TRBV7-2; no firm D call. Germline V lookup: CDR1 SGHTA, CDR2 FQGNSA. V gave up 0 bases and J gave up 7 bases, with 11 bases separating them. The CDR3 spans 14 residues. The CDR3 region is CASSLALVLNTQYF. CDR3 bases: TGTGCCAGCAGCTTAGCTCTAGTACTTAATACGCAGTATTTT.

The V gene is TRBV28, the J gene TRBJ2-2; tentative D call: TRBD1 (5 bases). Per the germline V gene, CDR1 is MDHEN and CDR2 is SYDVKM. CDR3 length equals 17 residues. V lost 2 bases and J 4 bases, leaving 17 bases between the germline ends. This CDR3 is CASSLRRGRDFTGELFF. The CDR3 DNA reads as TGTGCCAGCAGTTTAAGGAGAGGCAGGGATTTCACCGGGGAGCTGTTTTTT.

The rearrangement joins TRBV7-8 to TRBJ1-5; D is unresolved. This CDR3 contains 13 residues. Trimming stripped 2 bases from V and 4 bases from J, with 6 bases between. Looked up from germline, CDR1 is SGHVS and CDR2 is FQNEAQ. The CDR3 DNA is TGTGCCAGCAGCTTAAGGAGTAATCAGCCCCAGCATTTT. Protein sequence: CASSLRSNQPQHF.

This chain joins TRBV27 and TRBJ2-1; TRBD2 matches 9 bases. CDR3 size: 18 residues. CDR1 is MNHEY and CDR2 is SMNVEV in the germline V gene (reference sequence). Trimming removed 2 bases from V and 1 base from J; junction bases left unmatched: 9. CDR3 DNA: TGTGCCAGCAGTTTAATAAGCGGGAGGACATCTTCCTACAATGAGCAGTTCTTC. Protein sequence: CASSLISGRTSSYNEQFF.

The CDR3 region has the DNA TGTGCCAGCAGTATTCCTGGAGACAGGGGAAAGACCCAGTACTTC. Protein product: CASSIPGDRGKTQYF. The chain is built from TRBV28 and TRBJ2-5; TRBD1 agrees at 8 bases. The trim removed 5 bases at V and 6 bases at J, leaving 11 bases unmatched. Germline CDR1 MDHEN, CDR2 SYDVKM. The CDR3 extends over 15 amino acids.

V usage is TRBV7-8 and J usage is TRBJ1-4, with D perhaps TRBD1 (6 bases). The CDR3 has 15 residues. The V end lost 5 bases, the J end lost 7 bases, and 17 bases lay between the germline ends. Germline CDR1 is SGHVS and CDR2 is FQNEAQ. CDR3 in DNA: TGTGCCAGCAGCCCGGAGACAGGTTCGGGTGAAAAACTGTTTTTT. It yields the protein CASSPETGSGEKLFF.

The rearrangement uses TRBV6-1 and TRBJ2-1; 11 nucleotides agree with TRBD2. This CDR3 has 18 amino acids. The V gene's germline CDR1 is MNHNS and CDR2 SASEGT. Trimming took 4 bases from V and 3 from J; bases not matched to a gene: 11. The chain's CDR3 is CASSVTSSGRSFYNEQFF. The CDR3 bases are TGTGCCAGCAGTGTTACCTCTAGCGGGAGGTCCTTCTACAATGAGCAGTTCTTC.

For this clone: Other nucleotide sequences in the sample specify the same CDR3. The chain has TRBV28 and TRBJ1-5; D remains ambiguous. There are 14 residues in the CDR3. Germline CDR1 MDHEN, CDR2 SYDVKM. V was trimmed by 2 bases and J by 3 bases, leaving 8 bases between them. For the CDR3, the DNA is TGTGCCAGCAGTTTAGCCGGGTCCAATCAGCCCCAGCATTTT. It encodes CASSLAGSNQPQHF.

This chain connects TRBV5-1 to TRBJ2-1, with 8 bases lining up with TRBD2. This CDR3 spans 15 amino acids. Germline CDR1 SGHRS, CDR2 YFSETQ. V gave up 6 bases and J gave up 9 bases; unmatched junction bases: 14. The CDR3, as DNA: TGCGCCAGCACTGAACAAGCGGGAGTTCGTGGTGAGCAGTTCTTC. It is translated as CASTEQAGVRGEQFF. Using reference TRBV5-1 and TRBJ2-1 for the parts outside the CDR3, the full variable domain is KAGVTQTPRYLIKTRGQQVTLSCSPISGHRSVSWYQQTPGQGLQFLFEYFSETQRNKGNFPGRFSGRQFSNSRSEMNVSTLELGDSALYLCASTEQAGVRGEQFFGPGTRLTVL.

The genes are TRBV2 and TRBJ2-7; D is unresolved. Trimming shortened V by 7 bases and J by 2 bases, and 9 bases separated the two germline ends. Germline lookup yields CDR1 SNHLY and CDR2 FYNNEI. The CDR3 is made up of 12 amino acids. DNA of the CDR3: TGTGCCAGCAAGCGCATTCCCTACGAGCAGTACTTC. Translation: CASKRIPYEQYF.

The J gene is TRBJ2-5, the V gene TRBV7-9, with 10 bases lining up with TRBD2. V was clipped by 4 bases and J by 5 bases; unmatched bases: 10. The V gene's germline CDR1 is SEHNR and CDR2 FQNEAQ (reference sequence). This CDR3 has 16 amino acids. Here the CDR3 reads CASSSGLADRGETQYF. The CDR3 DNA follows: TGTGCCAGCAGCTCTGGACTAGCGGACCGCGGGGAGACCCAGTACTTC.